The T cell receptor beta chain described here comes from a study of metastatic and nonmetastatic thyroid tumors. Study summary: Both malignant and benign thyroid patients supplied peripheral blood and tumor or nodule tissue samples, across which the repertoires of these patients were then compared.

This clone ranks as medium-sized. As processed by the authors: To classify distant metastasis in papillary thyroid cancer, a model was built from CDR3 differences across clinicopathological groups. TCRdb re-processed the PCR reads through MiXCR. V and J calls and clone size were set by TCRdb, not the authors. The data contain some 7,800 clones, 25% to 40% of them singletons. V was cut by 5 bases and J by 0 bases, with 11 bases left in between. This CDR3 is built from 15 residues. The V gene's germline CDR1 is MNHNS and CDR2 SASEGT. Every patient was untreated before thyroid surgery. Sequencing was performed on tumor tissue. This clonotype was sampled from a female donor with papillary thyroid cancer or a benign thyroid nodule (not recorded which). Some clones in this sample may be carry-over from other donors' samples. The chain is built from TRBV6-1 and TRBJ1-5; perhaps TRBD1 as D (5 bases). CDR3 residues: CASSPTDISNQPQHF. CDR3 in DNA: TGTGCCAGCAGTCCAACGGACATTAGCAATCAGCCCCAGCATTTT.